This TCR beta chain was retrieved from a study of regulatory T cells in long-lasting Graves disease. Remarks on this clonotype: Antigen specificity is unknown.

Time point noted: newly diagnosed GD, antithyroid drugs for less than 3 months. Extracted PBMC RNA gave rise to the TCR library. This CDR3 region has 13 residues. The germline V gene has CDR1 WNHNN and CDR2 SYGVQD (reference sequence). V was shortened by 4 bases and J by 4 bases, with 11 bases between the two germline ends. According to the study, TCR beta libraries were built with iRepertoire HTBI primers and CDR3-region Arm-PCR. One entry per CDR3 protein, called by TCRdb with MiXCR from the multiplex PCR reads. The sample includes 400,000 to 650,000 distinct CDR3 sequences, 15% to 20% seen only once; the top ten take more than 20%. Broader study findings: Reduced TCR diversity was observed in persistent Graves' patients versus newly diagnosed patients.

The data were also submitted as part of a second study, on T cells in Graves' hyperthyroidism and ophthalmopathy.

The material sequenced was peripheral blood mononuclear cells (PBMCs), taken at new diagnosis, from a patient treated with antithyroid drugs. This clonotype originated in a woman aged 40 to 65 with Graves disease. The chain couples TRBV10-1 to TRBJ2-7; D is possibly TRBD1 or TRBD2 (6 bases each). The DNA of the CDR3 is TGCGCCAGCAGTGGGGGGGACACTTACGAGCAGTACTTC. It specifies CASSGGDTYEQYF.